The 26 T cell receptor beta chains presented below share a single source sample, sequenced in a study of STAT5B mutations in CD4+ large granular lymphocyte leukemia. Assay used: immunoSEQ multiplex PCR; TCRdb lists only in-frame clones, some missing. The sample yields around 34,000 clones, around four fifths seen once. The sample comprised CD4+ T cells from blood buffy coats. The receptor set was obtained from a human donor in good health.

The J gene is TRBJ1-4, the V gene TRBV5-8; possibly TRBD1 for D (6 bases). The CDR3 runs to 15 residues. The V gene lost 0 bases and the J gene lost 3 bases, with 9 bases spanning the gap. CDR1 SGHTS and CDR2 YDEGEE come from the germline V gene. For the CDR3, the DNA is TGTGCCAGCAGCTTGGGGACAGTTCCTAATGAAAAACTGTTTTTT. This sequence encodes CASSLGTVPNEKLFF.

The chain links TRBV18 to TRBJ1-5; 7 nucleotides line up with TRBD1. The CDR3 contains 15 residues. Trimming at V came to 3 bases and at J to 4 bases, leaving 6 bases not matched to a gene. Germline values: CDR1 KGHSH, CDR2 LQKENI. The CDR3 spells CASSPSGQLNQPQHF. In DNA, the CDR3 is TGTGCCAGCTCACCTTCGGGACAGCTAAATCAGCCCCAGCATTTT.

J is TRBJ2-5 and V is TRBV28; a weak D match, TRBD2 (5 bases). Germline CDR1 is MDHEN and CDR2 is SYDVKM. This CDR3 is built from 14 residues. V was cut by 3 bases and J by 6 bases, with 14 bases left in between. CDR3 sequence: CASSFYGEQKTQYF. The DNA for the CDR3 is TGTGCCAGCAGTTTTTACGGGGAGCAAAAGACCCAGTACTTC.

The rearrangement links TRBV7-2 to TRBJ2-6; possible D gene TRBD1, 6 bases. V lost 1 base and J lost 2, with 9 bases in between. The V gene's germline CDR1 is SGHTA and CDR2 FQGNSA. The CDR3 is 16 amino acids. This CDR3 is CASSLVSGAGANVLTF. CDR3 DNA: TGTGCCAGCAGCTTAGTTTCAGGGGCTGGGGCCAACGTCCTGACTTTC.

CDR3 DNA: TGTGCTAGTGGTCCCCCGGGAGGGAGCACAGATACGCAGTATTTT. This sequence encodes CASGPPGGSTDTQYF. J is TRBJ2-3 and V is TRBV12-5, with 8 bases matching TRBD2. Germline CDR1 reads LGHNT; CDR2 reads FRNRAP. V was pared by 5 bases and J by 0 bases, with 4 bases of the junction left unmatched. The CDR3 has 15 amino acids. The full variable domain, rest sourced from reference TRBV12-5 and TRBJ2-3, is DARVTQTPRHKVTEMGQEVTMRCQPILGHNTVFWYRQTMMQGLELLAYFRNRAPLDDSGMPKDRFSAEMPDATLATLKIQPSEPRDSAVYFCASGPPGGSTDTQYFGPGTRLTVL.

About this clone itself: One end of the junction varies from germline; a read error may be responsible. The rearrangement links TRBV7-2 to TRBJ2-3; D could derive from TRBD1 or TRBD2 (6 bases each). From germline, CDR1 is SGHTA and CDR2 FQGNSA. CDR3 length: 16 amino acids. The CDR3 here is CASRLGGRGGTDTQYF. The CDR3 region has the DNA TGTGCCAGCAGATTAGGGGGGAGAGGGGGCACAGATACGCAGTATTTT.

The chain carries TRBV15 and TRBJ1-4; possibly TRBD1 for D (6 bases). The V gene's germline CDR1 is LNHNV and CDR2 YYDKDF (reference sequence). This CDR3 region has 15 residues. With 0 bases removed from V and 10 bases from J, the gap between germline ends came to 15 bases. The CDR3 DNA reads TGTGCCACCAGCAGAGACAGGGGCAGCGTGGGAAAACTGTTTTTT. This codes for CATSRDRGSVGKLFF.

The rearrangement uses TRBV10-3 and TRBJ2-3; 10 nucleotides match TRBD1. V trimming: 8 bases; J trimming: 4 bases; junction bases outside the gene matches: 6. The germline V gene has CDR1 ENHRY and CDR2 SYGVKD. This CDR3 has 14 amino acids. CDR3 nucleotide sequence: TGTGCCATCCTAAAGGGACAGGGGTCAGATACGCAGTATTTT. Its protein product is CAILKGQGSDTQYF.

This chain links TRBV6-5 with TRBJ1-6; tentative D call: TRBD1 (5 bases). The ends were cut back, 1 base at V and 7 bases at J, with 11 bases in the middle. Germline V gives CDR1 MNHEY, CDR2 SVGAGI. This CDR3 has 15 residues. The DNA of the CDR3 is TGTGCCAGCAGTTACTGGGGGAGGGTGAATTCACCCCTCCACTTT. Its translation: CASSYWGRVNSPLHF.

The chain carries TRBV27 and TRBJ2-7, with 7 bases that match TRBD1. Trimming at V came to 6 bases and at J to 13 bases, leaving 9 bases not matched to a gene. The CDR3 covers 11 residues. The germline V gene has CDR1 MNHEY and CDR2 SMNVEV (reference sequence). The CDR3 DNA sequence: TGTGCCAGCAGCCAAGACCGGGACAGCTACTTC. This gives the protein CASSQDRDSYF.

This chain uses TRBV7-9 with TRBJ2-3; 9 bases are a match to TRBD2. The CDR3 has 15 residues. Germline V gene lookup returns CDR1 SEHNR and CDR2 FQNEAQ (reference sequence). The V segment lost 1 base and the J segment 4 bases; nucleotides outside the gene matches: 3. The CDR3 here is CASSLGGRASDTQYF. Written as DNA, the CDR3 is TGTGCCAGCAGCTTAGGCGGGAGGGCCTCAGATACGCAGTATTTT. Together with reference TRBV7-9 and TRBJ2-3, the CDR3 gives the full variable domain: DTGVSQNPRHKITKRGQNVTFRCDPISEHNRLYWYRQTLGQGPEFLTYFQNEAQLEKSRLLSDRFSAERPKGSFSTLEIQRTEQGDSAMYLCASSLGGRASDTQYFGPGTRLTVL.

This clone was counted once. CDR3 sequence (DNA): TGTGCCAGCAGCCGGGCCGGGACCAACTATGGCTACACCTTC. It yields the protein CASSRAGTNYGYTF. The V and J genes are TRBV11-1 and TRBJ1-2; a weak D match, TRBD1 (5 bases). The CDR3 has 14 amino acids. The germline V gene encodes CDR1 SGHAT and CDR2 FQDESV (reference sequence). V was pared by 5 bases and J by 2 bases, with 12 bases between.

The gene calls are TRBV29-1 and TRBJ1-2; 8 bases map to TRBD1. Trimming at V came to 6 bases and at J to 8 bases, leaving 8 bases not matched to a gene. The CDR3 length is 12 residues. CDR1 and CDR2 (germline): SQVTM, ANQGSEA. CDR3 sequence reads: CSVDGQGSGYTF. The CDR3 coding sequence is TGCAGCGTCGATGGACAGGGAAGCGGCTACACCTTC.

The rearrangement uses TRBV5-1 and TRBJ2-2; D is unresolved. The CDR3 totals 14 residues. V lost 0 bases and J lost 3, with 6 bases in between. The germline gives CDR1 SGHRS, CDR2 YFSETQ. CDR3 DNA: TGCGCCAGCAGCTTGGACTCGCACACCGGGGAGCTGTTTTTT. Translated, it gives CASSLDSHTGELFF.

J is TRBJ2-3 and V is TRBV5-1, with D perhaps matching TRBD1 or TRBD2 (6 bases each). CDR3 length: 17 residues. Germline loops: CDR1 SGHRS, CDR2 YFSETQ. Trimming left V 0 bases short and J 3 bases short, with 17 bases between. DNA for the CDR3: TGCGCCAGCAGCTTGGGGGCGCTGGGGGGCTCGACAGATACGCAGTATTTT. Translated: CASSLGALGGSTDTQYF.

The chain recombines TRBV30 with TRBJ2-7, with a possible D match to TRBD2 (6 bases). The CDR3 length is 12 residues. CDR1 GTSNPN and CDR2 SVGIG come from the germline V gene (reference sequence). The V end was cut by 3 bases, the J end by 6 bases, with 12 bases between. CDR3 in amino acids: CAWRPREVEQYF. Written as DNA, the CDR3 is TGTGCCTGGAGGCCAAGGGAGGTCGAGCAGTACTTC. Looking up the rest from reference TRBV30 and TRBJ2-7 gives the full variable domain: SQTIHQWPATLVQPVGSPLSLECTVEGTSNPNLYWYRQAAGRGLQLLFYSVGIGQISSEVPQNLSASRPQDRQFILSSKKLLLSDSGFYLCAWRPREVEQYFGPGTRLTVT.

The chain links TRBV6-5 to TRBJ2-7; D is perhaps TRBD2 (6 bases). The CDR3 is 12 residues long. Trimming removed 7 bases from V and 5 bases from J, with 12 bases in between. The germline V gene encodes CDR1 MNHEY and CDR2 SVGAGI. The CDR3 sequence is CASTSSGDEQYF. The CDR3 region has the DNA TGTGCCAGCACGAGTAGCGGCGACGAGCAGTACTTC.

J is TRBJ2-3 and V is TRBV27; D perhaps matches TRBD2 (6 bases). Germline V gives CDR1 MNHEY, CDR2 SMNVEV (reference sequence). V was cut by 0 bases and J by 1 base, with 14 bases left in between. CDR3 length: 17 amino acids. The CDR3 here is CASSLSRRAGGTDTQYF. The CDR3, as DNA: TGTGCCAGCAGTTTATCTAGGAGGGCCGGAGGCACAGATACGCAGTATTTT.

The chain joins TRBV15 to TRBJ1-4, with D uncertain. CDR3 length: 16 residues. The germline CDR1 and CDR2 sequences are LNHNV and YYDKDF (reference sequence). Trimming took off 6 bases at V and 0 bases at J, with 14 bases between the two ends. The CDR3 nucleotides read TGTGCCACCAGTACAAAAACCGGGACAACTAATGAAAAACTGTTTTTT. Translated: CATSTKTGTTNEKLFF.

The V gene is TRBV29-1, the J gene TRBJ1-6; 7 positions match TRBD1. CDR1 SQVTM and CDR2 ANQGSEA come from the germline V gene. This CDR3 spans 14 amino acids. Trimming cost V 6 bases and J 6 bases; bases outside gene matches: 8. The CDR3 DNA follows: TGCAGCGTCAGGGTGGAGGGGGCTAATTCACCCCTCCACTTT. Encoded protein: CSVRVEGANSPLHF.

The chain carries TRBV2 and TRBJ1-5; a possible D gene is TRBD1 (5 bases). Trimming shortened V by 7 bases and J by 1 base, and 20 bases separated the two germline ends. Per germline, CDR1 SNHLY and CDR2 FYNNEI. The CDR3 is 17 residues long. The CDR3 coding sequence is TGTGCCAGCACTGGGATTGGGGGAGCGTCGAGCAATCAGCCCCAGCATTTT. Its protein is CASTGIGGASSNQPQHF.

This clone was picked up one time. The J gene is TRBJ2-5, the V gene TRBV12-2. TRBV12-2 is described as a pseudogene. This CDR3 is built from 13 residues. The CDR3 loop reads CASRLAELETQYF. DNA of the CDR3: TGTGCAAGTCGCTTAGCGGAATTGGAGACCCAGTACTTC.

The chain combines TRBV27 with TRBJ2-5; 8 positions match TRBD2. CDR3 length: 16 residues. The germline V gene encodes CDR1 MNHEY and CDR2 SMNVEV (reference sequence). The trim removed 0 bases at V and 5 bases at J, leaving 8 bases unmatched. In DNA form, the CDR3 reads TGTGCCAGCAGTTTATCGATTCGGGAGGGCGCTGAGACCCAGTACTTC. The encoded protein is CASSLSIREGAETQYF.

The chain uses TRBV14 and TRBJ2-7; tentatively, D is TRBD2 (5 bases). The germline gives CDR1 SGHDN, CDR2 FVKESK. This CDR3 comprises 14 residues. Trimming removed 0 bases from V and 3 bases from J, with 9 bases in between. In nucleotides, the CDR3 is TGTGCCAGCAGCCAAGATGGAGGCCACTACGAGCAGTACTTC. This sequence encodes CASSQDGGHYEQYF. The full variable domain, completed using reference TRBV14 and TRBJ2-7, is EAGVTQFPSHSVIEKGQTVTLRCDPISGHDNLYWYRRVMGKEIKFLLHFVKESKQDESGMPNNRFLAERTGGTYSTLKVQPAELEDSGVYFCASSQDGGHYEQYFGPGTRLTVT.

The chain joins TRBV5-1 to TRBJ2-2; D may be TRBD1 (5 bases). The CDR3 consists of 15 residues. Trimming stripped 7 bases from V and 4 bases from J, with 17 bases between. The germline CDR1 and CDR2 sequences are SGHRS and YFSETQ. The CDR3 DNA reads TGCGCCAGCCGCAGCCAGGGTCGGACCACCGGGGAGCTGTTTTTT. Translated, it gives CASRSQGRTTGELFF.

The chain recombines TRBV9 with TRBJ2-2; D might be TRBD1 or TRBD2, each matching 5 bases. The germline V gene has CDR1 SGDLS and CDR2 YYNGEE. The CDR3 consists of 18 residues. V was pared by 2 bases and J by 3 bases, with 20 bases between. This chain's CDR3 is CASSVRDGFLTDTGELFF. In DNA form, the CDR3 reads TGTGCCAGCAGCGTCCGGGACGGATTTCTTACGGACACCGGGGAGCTGTTTTTT.